This T cell receptor beta chain was sequenced in a study of T cell responses to AZD1222 COVID-19 vaccine. General study findings and limits: Spike-spanning, vaccine-associated CD4 TCRs were dominant at 160-218 and 743-854. Seropositive at baseline were only a handful of AZD1222 recipients.

Of note for this clone: The antigen is unknown.

Only in-frame clones appear in the TCRdb table, and some are missing; sequencing was by immunoSEQ multiplex PCR. Of about 120,000 clones detected, approximately 90% appear once; the ten largest clones hold roughly 4.5%. Trimming took off 0 bases at V and 5 bases at J, with 20 bases between the two ends. CDR1 and CDR2 (germline): SGHDT, YYEEEE. CDR3 length: 17 amino acids. This TCR derives from an adult in good health. The chain links TRBV5-6 to TRBJ1-2, with D possibly matching TRBD1 (5 bases). Source: peripheral blood, taken on day 0 of AZD1222 vaccination. CDR3 sequence: CASSLVWGASSNYGYTF. DNA for the CDR3: TGTGCCAGCAGCTTGGTTTGGGGCGCTTCCAGTAATTATGGCTACACCTTC. Full variable domain (outside the CDR3, taken from reference TRBV5-6 and TRBJ1-2): DAGVTQSPTHLIKTRGQQVTLRCSPKSGHDTVSWYQQALGQGPQFIFQYYEEEERQRGNFPDRFSGHQFPNYSSELNVNALLLGDSALYLCASSLVWGASSNYGYTFGSGTRLTVV.